Below are 26 T cell receptor beta chains sequenced from a single sample in a study of cytomegalovirus exposure and HLA in healthy donors. It was with 60 Vbeta and 13 Jbeta primers that the PCR ran. Profiling relied on immunoSEQ multiplex PCR, and the TCRdb table lists in-frame clones only, not all of them. Of around 190,000 clones in the sample, 75% to 90% were seen once. The sequenced sample consisted of PBMCs. The receptors here all came from a boy younger than 10 in good health and CMV-seronegative.

This chain uses TRBV21-1 with TRBJ1-2; no check of the table's D call, TRBD1, against the DNA was made. TRBV21-1 is recorded as a pseudogene. This CDR3 has 14 amino acids. The CDR3 DNA is TGTGCCAGCAGCGATTACAGGGAGCACTATGGCTACACCTTC. Translation: CASSDYREHYGYTF.

This clone was observed a few times. J is TRBJ2-7 and V is TRBV5-5; 11 positions agree with TRBD1. CDR3 length: 14 residues. The junction had 4 bases not matched to a gene; V was cut back by 4 bases and J by 4 bases. Germline CDR1 is SGHKS and CDR2 is YYEKEE (reference sequence). CDR3: CASSPGTGGYEQYF. The CDR3 coding sequence is TGTGCCAGCAGCCCCGGGACAGGGGGTTACGAGCAGTACTTC.

With regard to this clone: The junction shows a germline mismatch at one end, possibly a read error. This chain links TRBV7-9 with TRBJ2-7, with a possible D match to TRBD1 (5 bases). The CDR3 contains 13 residues. Germline V lookup: CDR1 SEHNR, CDR2 FQNEAQ (reference sequence). CDR3 amino acids: CSSSFQGAYEQYF. CDR3 bases: TGTTCCAGCAGCTTCCAGGGCGCCTACGAGCAGTACTTC.

This chain joins TRBV9 and TRBJ1-2; maybe TRBD1 (6 bases). The CDR3 runs 15 residues. In germline, CDR1 is SGDLS, CDR2 YYNGEE. Trimming shortened V by 3 bases and J by 3 bases, and 15 bases separated the two germline ends. For the CDR3, the DNA is TGTGCCAGCAGCGCGAGCGGGGGCCTGGACTATGGCTACACCTTC. Amino acid sequence: CASSASGGLDYGYTF.

The V gene is TRBV29-1, the J gene TRBJ1-2, with D possibly being TRBD1 (5 bases). Trimming shortened V by 4 bases and J by 0 bases, and 15 bases separated the two germline ends. This CDR3 comprises 15 residues. The germline gives CDR1 SQVTM, CDR2 ANQGSEA. In DNA, the CDR3 is TGCAGCGTTGGGGGCTGGCAGATTACTAACTATGGCTACACCTTC. Amino acids: CSVGGWQITNYGYTF.

The chain combines TRBV28 with TRBJ2-3; the match to TRBD2 covers 8 bases. Germline CDR1 and CDR2: MDHEN and SYDVKM. The CDR3 runs to 16 residues. Trimming removed 4 bases from V and 1 base from J; junction bases left unmatched: 7. This CDR3 is CASSSWTSSGTDTQYF. CDR3 nucleotides: TGTGCCAGCAGTTCCTGGACTAGCTCGGGCACAGATACGCAGTATTTT.

The chain carries TRBV6-5 and TRBJ2-1; D ambiguous. The CDR3 contains 15 residues. From germline, CDR1 is MNHEY and CDR2 SVGAGI. V lost 4 bases and J lost 4, with 14 bases in between. The DNA of the CDR3 is TGTGCCAGCAGTTCTCCGGGTTATGGATACAATGAGCAGTTCTTC. Translation: CASSSPGYGYNEQFF.

The chain is built from TRBV5-1 and TRBJ2-2; 7 bases map to TRBD1. V was pared by 0 bases and J by 1 base, with 0 bases of the junction left unmatched. Germline CDR1 reads SGHRS; CDR2 reads YFSETQ. This CDR3 spans 15 amino acids. CDR3 sequence: CASSLGTGNTGELFF. The CDR3 DNA reads as TGCGCCAGCAGCTTGGGGACAGGGAACACCGGGGAGCTGTTTTTT.

This chain links TRBV5-6 with TRBJ2-3; TRBD2 agrees at 16 bases. The CDR3 has 18 residues. The V segment lost 3 bases and the J segment 3 bases; nucleotides outside the gene matches: 7. From germline, CDR1 is SGHDT and CDR2 YYEEEE. For the CDR3, the DNA is TGTGCCAGCAGCTGGGGGACTAGCGGGGGGGTTGAGACAGATACGCAGTATTTT. Translation: CASSWGTSGGVETDTQYF.

V is TRBV5-4 and J is TRBJ1-1, with a weak D call TRBD1 (5 bases). The germline V gene encodes CDR1 SGHNT and CDR2 YYREEE (reference sequence). This CDR3 spans 14 amino acids. The V end was cut by 3 bases, the J end by 1 base, with 10 bases between. CDR3: CASSSRTKNTEAFF. In DNA form, the CDR3 reads TGTGCCAGCAGCTCGCGGACAAAGAACACTGAAGCTTTCTTT.

DNA for the CDR3: TGCGCCAGCAGCCAGACTCCAGCGGGGACGAACACCGGGGAGCTGTTTTTT. This codes for CASSQTPAGTNTGELFF. The chain recombines TRBV4-1 with TRBJ2-2; 7 positions match TRBD2. Trimming removed 3 bases from V and 0 bases from J; junction bases left unmatched: 7. CDR3 length equals 17 residues. CDR1 and CDR2 from the germline V gene are MGHRA and YSYEKL.

The chain couples TRBV5-4 to TRBJ2-1; D perhaps matches TRBD2 (6 bases). The V end was cut by 1 base, the J end by 1 base, with 6 bases between. The CDR3 sequence is 14 residues long. From germline, CDR1 is SGHNT and CDR2 YYREEE (reference sequence). CDR3 sequence: CASSLRGSYNEQFF. The CDR3 bases are TGTGCCAGCAGCTTGCGGGGGTCCTACAATGAGCAGTTCTTC.

This rearrangement joins TRBV6-1 to TRBJ1-5; TRBD1 matches 7 bases. Germline V gene lookup returns CDR1 MNHNS and CDR2 SASEGT. With V trimmed by 6 bases and J by 1 base, 6 bases remained unmatched. The CDR3 contains 15 residues. CDR3 nucleotide sequence: TGTGCCAGCAGGGGACAGACCGTAAGCAATCAGCCCCAGCATTTT. It is translated as CASRGQTVSNQPQHF.

The V gene is TRBV29-1, the J gene TRBJ2-5, with TRBD2 matching 8 bases. After removal of 4 bases from V and 5 bases from J, the junction contained 12 bases not matched to a gene. The CDR3 has 15 amino acids. Per the germline V gene, CDR1 is SQVTM and CDR2 is ANQGSEA. CDR3 protein: CSVGPREVFRETQYF. CDR3 coding DNA: TGCAGCGTTGGCCCGCGGGAGGTGTTCAGGGAGACCCAGTACTTC.

V and J are TRBV9 and TRBJ2-3; TRBD2 agrees at 9 bases. With 2 bases clipped from V and 3 bases from J, the junction kept 10 bases outside the gene matches. CDR1 and CDR2 from the germline V gene are SGDLS and YYNGEE. The CDR3 is made up of 17 amino acids. CDR3 loop: CASSVAGSGRQTDTQYF. The CDR3 nucleotides read TGTGCCAGCAGCGTCGCGGGAAGCGGGAGGCAGACAGATACGCAGTATTTT.

A single count supports this clone. The chain recombines TRBV2 with TRBJ1-1; the D is unclear. There are 12 residues in the CDR3. The V end was cut by 2 bases, the J end by 7 bases, with 8 bases between. Germline values: CDR1 SNHLY, CDR2 FYNNEI. CDR3 DNA: TGTGCCAGCAGTGAAAGGCGGCGTGAAGCTTTCTTT. Its translation is CASSERRREAFF.

The chain couples TRBV30 to TRBJ1-5, with TRBD1 identical over 9 bases. CDR1 and CDR2 from the germline V gene are GTSNPN and SVGIG (reference sequence). CDR3 length: 15 residues. Trimming cost V 5 bases and J 4 bases; bases outside gene matches: 9. CDR3 nucleotide sequence: TGTGCCTGGCAGGACAGGGGCCGTAGAAATCAGCCCCAGCATTTT. Encoded protein: CAWQDRGRRNQPQHF.

The chain employs TRBV4-1 and TRBJ1-1; D call uncertain. The CDR3 length is 15 residues. Germline loops: CDR1 MGHRA, CDR2 YSYEKL. V was cut by 4 bases and J by 4 bases, with 16 bases left in between. The CDR3 region is CASSPVPKDSTEAFF. The CDR3 bases are TGCGCCAGCAGCCCCGTACCTAAAGATAGCACTGAAGCTTTCTTT.

This chain joins TRBV18 and TRBJ1-1, with 8 bases fitting TRBD1. Looked up from germline, CDR1 is KGHSH and CDR2 is LQKENI. The CDR3 contains 15 residues. V lost 4 bases and J lost 1; bases outside the gene matches: 5. Here the CDR3 reads CASSQLGQENTEAFF. For the CDR3, the DNA is TGTGCCAGCTCACAGCTGGGACAGGAGAACACTGAAGCTTTCTTT.

The chain has TRBV2 and TRBJ1-3; TRBD1 agrees at 10 bases. This CDR3 has 19 amino acids. Germline lookup yields CDR1 SNHLY and CDR2 FYNNEI. V dropped 6 bases and J dropped 0; count of bases not matched to a gene: 14. CDR3 sequence reads: CASSLFRDRGKSSGNTIYF. The CDR3, as DNA: TGTGCCAGCAGCCTATTTCGGGACAGGGGAAAGAGCTCTGGAAACACCATATATTTT.

The chain links TRBV21-1 to TRBJ1-4. TRBV21-1 is given as a pseudogene. This CDR3 spans 18 amino acids. The CDR3 DNA reads TGTGCCAGCAGCAAAGGAGGAGGGATGGTGGCCTCACATGAAAAACTGTTTTTT. This translates into CASSKGGGMVASHEKLFF.

The chain couples TRBV29-1 to TRBJ2-1; the D gene is possibly TRBD2 (5 bases). V lost 6 bases and J 2 bases, leaving 14 bases between the germline ends. The CDR3 loop spans 14 amino acids. Germline-derived CDR1 and CDR2 are SQVTM and ANQGSEA. The CDR3 DNA follows: TGCAGCGTGCGGGCGGAACCCACCTACAATGAGCAGTTCTTC. Residues: CSVRAEPTYNEQFF.

The chain recombines TRBV5-5 with TRBJ2-7; 10 bases match TRBD1. The germline gives CDR1 SGHKS, CDR2 YYEKEE (reference sequence). This CDR3 comprises 14 residues. The V segment lost 4 bases and the J segment 4 bases; nucleotides outside the gene matches: 5. The CDR3 sequence is CASSMPGQGYEQYF. The CDR3 nucleotides read TGTGCCAGCAGCATGCCGGGACAGGGGTACGAGCAGTACTTC.

The J gene is TRBJ1-2, the V gene TRBV6-1, with D tentatively TRBD1 (5 bases). CDR1 and CDR2 (germline): MNHNS, SASEGT. The V end was cut by 1 base, the J end by 4 bases, with 16 bases between. The CDR3 spans 16 residues. The CDR3 protein is CASSEGRAGRSYGYTF. In DNA form, the CDR3 reads TGTGCCAGCAGTGAAGGAAGGGCAGGGAGGTCCTATGGCTACACCTTC.

The chain recombines TRBV6-5 with TRBJ2-3; a possible D gene is TRBD1 (7 bases). The CDR3 spans 14 residues. V dropped 2 bases and J dropped 9 bases, with 15 bases sitting between them. CDR1 is MNHEY, CDR2 SVGAGI, per germline. The CDR3 protein is CASSYAPSGGTQYF. In DNA, the CDR3 is TGTGCCAGCAGTTACGCCCCCTCAGGGGGGACGCAGTATTTT.

The chain links TRBV10-3 to TRBJ2-7, with TRBD1 identical over 11 bases. Germline V gene data show CDR1 as ENHRY and CDR2 as SYGVKD. The CDR3 has 12 residues. With 1 base clipped from V and 12 bases from J, the junction kept 2 bases outside the gene matches. The chain's CDR3 is CAISELGTGGYF. The CDR3 DNA reads TGTGCCATCAGTGAGTTAGGGACAGGGGGGTACTTC.